Below are 27 T cell receptor beta chains sequenced from a single sample in a study of brain T cells in children with intractable seizures. Method: immunoSEQ multiplex PCR; TCRdb's copy keeps in-frame clones and lacks some. The sample lists about 20,000 clones; roughly 92% were seen once. The sample in question was peripheral blood, obtained at surgery. These receptors originate from a boy aged 5-17 years with focal cortical dysplasia and intractable seizures.

In its sample, this clone was seen once. The rearrangement uses TRBV7-6 and TRBJ2-5; 7 bases line up with TRBD2. Trimming cost V 5 bases and J 2 bases; bases outside gene matches: 11. CDR3 length equals 16 residues. Germline V gives CDR1 SGHVS, CDR2 FNYEAQ. The CDR3, as DNA: TGTGCCAGCAGCCCTAGAAGGAGCGGGGCTCAAGAGACCCAGTACTTC. Translation gives CASSPRRSGAQETQYF.

This chain uses TRBV9 with TRBJ2-2; the D is unclear. Per germline, CDR1 SGDLS and CDR2 YYNGEE. V was trimmed by 0 bases and J by 8 bases, leaving 11 bases between them. The CDR3 loop spans 14 amino acids. This CDR3 is CASSVEGAGGELFF. The DNA for the CDR3 is TGTGCCAGCAGCGTAGAAGGTGCAGGAGGGGAGCTGTTTTTT.

The V call is TRBV10-3, the J call TRBJ2-7; D call uncertain. The CDR3 sequence is 13 residues long. The germline V gene has CDR1 ENHRY and CDR2 SYGVKD. Trimming took off 3 bases at V and 0 bases at J, with 6 bases between the two ends. The DNA for the CDR3 is TGTGCCATCAGTGACCCACGCTCCTACGAGCAGTACGTC. Encoded protein: CAISDPRSYEQYV.

The chain couples TRBV4-2 to TRBJ2-2; the D call may be TRBD1 or TRBD2 (6 bases each). The CDR3 totals 16 residues. Germline loops: CDR1 LGHNA, CDR2 YNFKEQ. Trimming shortened V by 0 bases and J by 4 bases, and 12 bases separated the two germline ends. The CDR3 protein is CASSQDRGLSTGELFF. In DNA, the CDR3 is TGTGCCAGCAGCCAAGATCGGGGGCTAAGCACCGGGGAGCTGTTTTTT.

The count of this clone is one. The chain joins TRBV6-1 to TRBJ1-5; the D is unclear. CDR3 size: 14 residues. Germline V lookup: CDR1 MNHNS, CDR2 SASEGT. Trimming cost V 1 base and J 8 bases, with 12 bases left between them. This CDR3 reads CASSEGGTVEPQHF. As DNA, the CDR3 is TGTGCCAGCAGTGAAGGTGGAACCGTAGAGCCCCAGCATTTT.

This clone is a singleton in its sample. V usage is TRBV3-1 (or the pseudogene TRBV3-2) and J usage is TRBJ2-5; TRBD1 aligns across 8 bases. The germline gives CDR1 LGHDT, CDR2 YNNKEL (reference sequence). CDR3 size: 17 residues. The junction had 16 bases not matched to a gene; V was cut back by 6 bases and J by 4 bases. DNA of the CDR3: TGTGCCAGCAGGGGGGACAGGACTTACCCCTCTGGAGAGACCCAGTACTTC. Translated: CASRGDRTYPSGETQYF.

The CDR3 spells CASSEYGQADQPQHF. For the CDR3, the DNA is TGTGCCAGCAGTGAATACGGACAGGCCGATCAGCCCCAGCATTTT. This sequence joins TRBV25-1 and TRBJ1-5; 7 bases match TRBD1. CDR3 length: 15 residues. The J segment lost 5 bases and the V segment lost 0 bases, leaving 4 bases of the junction unmatched. Germline lookup yields CDR1 MGHDK and CDR2 SYGVNS.

This chain uses TRBV5-4 with TRBJ2-7, with TRBD1 matching 9 bases. Unmatched junction bases numbered 9, after V lost 3 bases and J lost 5 bases. Germline V gene sequence: CDR1 SGHNT, CDR2 YYREEE (reference sequence). This CDR3 spans 15 amino acids. The CDR3 reads CASSSTGTGKHEQYF. CDR3 nucleotide sequence: TGTGCCAGCAGCTCAACCGGGACAGGGAAACACGAGCAGTACTTC. The full variable domain, completed using reference TRBV5-4 and TRBJ2-7, is ETGVTQSPTHLIKTRGQQVTLRCSSQSGHNTVSWYQQALGQGPQFIFQYYREEENGRGNFPPRFSGLQFPNYSSELNVNALELDDSALYLCASSSTGTGKHEQYFGPGTRLTVT.

The chain carries TRBV6-5 and TRBJ1-2; weak D call: TRBD1 (6 bases). Trimming took 5 bases from V and 3 from J, leaving 16 bases between them. CDR3 length: 15 amino acids. Germline V gives CDR1 MNHEY, CDR2 SVGAGI. Here the CDR3 reads CASSPFGGRDYGYTF. The CDR3 coding sequence is TGTGCCAGCAGTCCCTTTGGGGGGCGCGACTATGGCTACACCTTC.

The CDR3 spells CASSPEVGGHNEQFF. CDR3 DNA: TGTGCCAGCAGCCCCGAGGTTGGGGGCCACAATGAGCAGTTCTTC. V usage is TRBV7-6 and J usage is TRBJ2-1, with D tentatively TRBD1 (6 bases). V shed 5 bases and J shed 5 bases, with 16 bases lying between them. The CDR3 sequence is 15 residues long. In germline, CDR1 is SGHVS, CDR2 FNYEAQ.

This clone was recorded only once. The CDR3 loop is CASSPRQGVTTEAFF. The CDR3 DNA sequence: TGTGCCAGCTCACCACGGCAGGGGGTTACCACTGAAGCTTTCTTT. The rearrangement links TRBV18 to TRBJ1-1; 7 bases are a match to TRBD1. V lost 1 base and J lost 4; bases outside the gene matches: 6. Germline-derived CDR1 and CDR2 are KGHSH and LQKENI. The CDR3 covers 15 residues.

The rearrangement joins TRBV28 to TRBJ1-2; weak D call: TRBD1 (6 bases). The V end was cut by 3 bases, the J end by 8 bases, with 13 bases between. The CDR3 runs to 13 residues. Germline CDR1 is MDHEN and CDR2 is SYDVKM. In DNA, the CDR3 is TGTGCCAGCAGTTTGAACAGGGAGCGAGGCTACACCTTC. Translation gives CASSLNRERGYTF.

The chain carries TRBV7-2 and TRBJ1-4; 8 nucleotides agree with TRBD1. Unmatched junction bases numbered 21, after V lost 5 bases and J lost 7 bases. The CDR3 length is 19 residues. CDR1 is SGHTA, CDR2 FQGNSA, per germline. In DNA form, the CDR3 reads TGTGCCAGCAGCCCCCATCCTAGACAGGGGAGGCCCGGGGGTGAAAAACTGTTTTTT. This translates into CASSPHPRQGRPGGEKLFF.

The gene calls are TRBV5-1 and TRBJ1-1; D is unresolved. Trimming removed 1 base at V and 1 base at J, with 5 bases between. The V gene's germline CDR1 is SGHRS and CDR2 YFSETQ. The CDR3 has 13 amino acids. The CDR3 reads CASSLIPNTEAFF. CDR3 bases: TGCGCCAGCAGCTTGATCCCGAACACTGAAGCTTTCTTT.

CDR3 sequence reads: CASSSRTSGRVGDTQYF. As DNA, the CDR3 is TGTGCCAGCAGCTCCCGGACTAGCGGGAGGGTGGGAGATACGCAGTATTTT. The chain has TRBV7-8 and TRBJ2-3, with 15 bases fitting TRBD2. This CDR3 is 17 amino acids long. V lost 4 bases to trimming and J lost 5 bases; unmatched junction nucleotides: 7. Germline loops: CDR1 SGHVS, CDR2 FQNEAQ.

This chain joins TRBV9 and TRBJ2-3; 9 positions match TRBD1. This CDR3 is built from 18 residues. From germline, CDR1 is SGDLS and CDR2 YYNGEE. V shed 0 bases, J shed 2 bases, and the junction held 10 bases outside the gene matches. The CDR3 DNA reads TGTGCCAGCAGCGTAGAGGGCAGCGGGACAGGGTACACAGATACGCAGTATTTT. Amino acids: CASSVEGSGTGYTDTQYF.

The V gene is TRBV27, the J gene TRBJ1-2, with D tentatively TRBD1 (6 bases). The CDR3 is 15 amino acids. V was pared by 7 bases and J by 8 bases, with 23 bases between. Germline-derived CDR1 and CDR2 are MNHEY and SMNVEV (reference sequence). The CDR3, as DNA: TGTGCCAGCACAGCGATGTGGGGGCTTTCGGGGGGCTACACCTTC. Translation gives CASTAMWGLSGGYTF.

The gene calls are TRBV19 and TRBJ1-2, with D possibly being TRBD1 (5 bases). In germline, CDR1 is LNHDA, CDR2 SQIVND (reference sequence). The CDR3 spans 14 residues. V shed 0 bases and J shed 2 bases, with 7 bases lying between them. The CDR3 loop reads CASSIDTGNYGYTF. The CDR3 DNA follows: TGTGCCAGTAGTATAGATACAGGAAACTATGGCTACACCTTC.

This clone has only one observation. This chain joins TRBV28 and TRBJ1-2, with D tentatively TRBD1 (6 bases). The V and J ends lost 2 bases and 7 bases respectively, with 14 bases between them. Germline V gene data show CDR1 as MDHEN and CDR2 as SYDVKM. The CDR3 runs to 14 residues. CDR3 region: CASSLKYTGRGYTF. As DNA, the CDR3 is TGTGCCAGCAGTTTAAAGTACACAGGGCGTGGCTACACCTTC.

This clone is a singleton in its sample. The CDR3 here is CASSLDRSKNIQYF. Written as DNA, the CDR3 is TGTGCCAGCAGCTTAGATCGGTCCAAAAACATTCAGTACTTC. The gene calls are TRBV11-2 and TRBJ2-4; D is undetermined. V was clipped by 0 bases and J by 2 bases, with 5 bases between them. This CDR3 is 14 amino acids long. CDR1 SGHAT and CDR2 FQNNGV come from the germline V gene.

The chain links TRBV11-3 to TRBJ2-3; TRBD1 matches at 8 bases. Trimming removed 5 bases from V and 6 bases from J; junction bases left unmatched: 7. Germline CDR1 SGHNT, CDR2 YENEEA. The CDR3 runs 14 residues. The CDR3 DNA follows: TGTGCCAGCAGCCACGGACAGGGTACGGATACGCAGTATTTT. Residues: CASSHGQGTDTQYF.

The chain has TRBV2 and TRBJ2-7; D is perhaps TRBD1 or TRBD2 (5 bases each). Trimming shortened V by 3 bases and J by 0 bases, and 15 bases separated the two germline ends. The CDR3 is made up of 16 amino acids. Germline V CDR1 and CDR2: SNHLY, FYNNEI. The CDR3 DNA is TGTGCCAGCAGTGAGGGTAGAGGGGCTCCCTCCTACGAGCAGTACGTC. As protein: CASSEGRGAPSYEQYV.

CDR3 protein: CASSDRTDTQYF. The CDR3 DNA is TGTGCCAGCAGCGACCGCACAGATACGCAGTATTTT. The J gene is TRBJ2-3, the V gene TRBV9; D gene ambiguous. V lost 3 bases, J lost 1 base, and 3 bases lay in between. The V gene's germline CDR1 is SGDLS and CDR2 YYNGEE. The CDR3 length is 12 residues. Full variable domain (missing parts from reference TRBV9 and TRBJ2-3): DSGVTQTPKHLITATGQRVTLRCSPRSGDLSVYWYQQSLDQGLQFLIQYYNGEERAKGNILERFSAQQFPDLHSELNLSSLELGDSALYFCASSDRTDTQYFGPGTRLTVL.

The genes are TRBV12-3 or TRBV12-4 and TRBJ1-4; D call uncertain. Between the trimmed V and J ends, which lost 4 bases and 8 bases, there was a span of 11 bases. This CDR3 spans 13 amino acids. For the CDR3, the DNA is TGTGCCAGCAGTTATACACGTCGGGAAAAACTGTTTTTT. It translates to CASSYTRREKLFF.

The DNA of the CDR3 is TGCGCCAGCTCCCCACTAGCGGGGTTAGAGACCCAGTACTTC. It yields the protein CASSPLAGLETQYF. The chain links TRBV5-1 to TRBJ2-5, with 10 bases fitting TRBD2. Germline V gene lookup returns CDR1 SGHRS and CDR2 YFSETQ. This CDR3 is built from 14 residues. The V gene end was trimmed by 7 bases and the J gene end by 4 bases; junction bases not matched to a gene: 7.

This chain joins TRBV3-1 (or the pseudogene TRBV3-2) and TRBJ2-1, with 10 bases matching TRBD2. Unmatched junction bases numbered 15, after V lost 10 bases and J lost 9 bases. The germline V gene encodes CDR1 LGHDT and CDR2 YNNKEL (reference sequence). The CDR3 has 15 amino acids. CDR3 protein: CATKSSGGTPSEQFF. In DNA, the CDR3 is TGTGCCACCAAAAGTAGCGGGGGGACCCCCAGTGAGCAGTTCTTC.

The chain combines TRBV2 with TRBJ1-2; a possible D gene is TRBD1 (6 bases). V gave up 7 bases and J gave up 0 bases, with 12 bases separating them. The CDR3 spans 14 residues. CDR1 is SNHLY and CDR2 is FYNNEI in the germline V gene. CDR3 in DNA: TGTGCCAGCAAGCCGGACAGCTCTAACTATGGCTACACCTTC. It yields the protein CASKPDSSNYGYTF.